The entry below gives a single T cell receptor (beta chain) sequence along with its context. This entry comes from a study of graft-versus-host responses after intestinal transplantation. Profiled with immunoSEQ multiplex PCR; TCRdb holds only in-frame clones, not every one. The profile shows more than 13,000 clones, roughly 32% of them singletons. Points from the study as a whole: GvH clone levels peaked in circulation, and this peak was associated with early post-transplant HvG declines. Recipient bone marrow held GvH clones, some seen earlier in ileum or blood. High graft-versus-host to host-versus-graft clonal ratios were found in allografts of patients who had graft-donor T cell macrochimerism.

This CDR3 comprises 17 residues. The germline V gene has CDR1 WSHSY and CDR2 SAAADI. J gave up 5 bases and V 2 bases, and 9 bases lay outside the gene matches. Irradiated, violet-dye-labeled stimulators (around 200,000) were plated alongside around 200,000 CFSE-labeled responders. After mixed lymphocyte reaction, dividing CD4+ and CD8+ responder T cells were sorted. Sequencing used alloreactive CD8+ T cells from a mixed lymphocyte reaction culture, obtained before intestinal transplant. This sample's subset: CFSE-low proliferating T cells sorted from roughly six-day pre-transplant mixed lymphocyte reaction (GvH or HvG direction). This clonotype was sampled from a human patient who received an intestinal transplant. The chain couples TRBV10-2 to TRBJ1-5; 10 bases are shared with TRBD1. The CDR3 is CASSERGTGELDQPQHF. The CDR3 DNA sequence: TGCGCCAGCAGTGAGCGAGGGACAGGGGAGTTGGATCAGCCCCAGCATTTT.